A single TCR beta chain is shown here with its context. Its antigen is unknown. The germline CDR1 and CDR2 sequences are SGHRS and YFSETQ. With 4 bases clipped from V and 2 bases from J, the junction kept 9 bases outside the gene matches. The length of the CDR3 is 16 residues. This table comes from immunoSEQ multiplex PCR, and its TCRdb copy is limited to in-frame clones, with some not included. This sample has some 220,000 clones, with 75% to 95% found just once. The 120-subject validation cohort, separate from the roughly 700-subject first cohort, included the donors. This record comes from a study of cytomegalovirus exposure and HLA in healthy donors. On the study more broadly: It was reported in a later analysis that the same platform had been used for the 120 validation repertoires as for the approximately 730 first-cohort repertoires.

Study-wide findings and caveats: Altogether, 150 to 200 TCR beta chains were recorded as cytomegalovirus-associated. Most TCR sequences showed up rarely, but some public TCRs showed up in many donors.

The clonotype was recovered from a woman aged 18-29 years in good health and CMV-seronegative. The V and J genes are TRBV5-1 and TRBJ1-1; 9 bases are a match to TRBD1. The sample taken for sequencing was PBMCs. As DNA, the CDR3 is TGCGCCAGCAGCATTGACGGACAGGGGATTAACACTGAAGCTTTCTTT. The encoded protein is CASSIDGQGINTEAFF.